The rows below give T cell receptor beta chains drawn from one sample of a study of PD-L1 blockade in urothelial cancer. Method: immunoSEQ multiplex PCR; TCRdb's copy keeps in-frame clones and lacks some. The repertoire has some 77,000 clones, roughly 90% of them found once; the top ten carry roughly 5.2%. Sequenced material: PBMCs, taken around atezolizumab (anti-PD-L1) treatment. Every receptor here comes from a woman in her sixties or seventies with urothelial cancer. The CDR3 runs from the conserved cysteine through the conserved F or W. Fields, in order: J gene, D gene, V gene, clone size, CDR3 DNA, CDR3 protein. The D gene is left open where the match is weak. Clone size appears in some rows only: once, few, many, or a class for an expanded clone.

TRBJ1-4,-,TRBV4-1,few,TGCGCCAGCAGCCAAGGCTCCGGGACAACTAATGAAAAACTGTTTTTT,CASSQGSGTTNEKLFF
TRBJ2-7,-,TRBV11-2,-,TGTGCCAGCAGCTTAGACCCGGGACACACGGTTCGTTACTACGAGCAGTACTTC,CASSLDPGHTVRYYEQYF
TRBJ2-7,-,TRBV11-3,-,TGTGCCAGCAGCTTAGGAGTATCATACGAGCAGTACTTC,CASSLGVSYEQYF
TRBJ1-6,-,TRBV19,few,TGTGCCAGTAGTATTGGGCGGGCAGGAGGTTCACCCCTCCACTTT,CASSIGRAGGSPLHF
TRBJ1-2,-,TRBV27,-,TGTGCCAGCAGTGCTCAGCCGGGGGGCTCTAACTATGGCTACACCTTC,CASSAQPGGSNYGYTF
TRBJ2-1,-,TRBV7-2,-,TGTGCCAGCACCCGCACCAGCGAAGCAGGGAATGAGCAGTTCTTC,CASTRTSEAGNEQFF
TRBJ2-5,-,TRBV6-1,-,TGTGCCAGCAATCTAAGACAGCCCCAAGAGACCCAGTACTTC,CASNLRQPQETQYF
TRBJ2-2,TRBD1,TRBV25-1,-,TGTGCCAGCAGTGCCAGACAGGGACGGGTGAACACCGGGGAGCTGTTTTTT,CASSARQGRVNTGELFF
TRBJ2-5,TRBD1,TRBV5-6,-,TGTGCCAGCAGCCATACAGGGGGTTTGGAGACCCAGTACTTC,CASSHTGGLETQYF
TRBJ2-2,TRBD1,TRBV7-9,-,TGTGCCAGCAGCCCAAGGACAGGGATGAACACCGGGGAGCTGTTTTTT,CASSPRTGMNTGELFF
TRBJ2-7,-,TRBV6-5,once,TGTGCCAGCAGGGTGACAGTGTACGAGCAGTACTTC,CASRVTVYEQYF
TRBJ2-1,TRBD1,TRBV5-4,-,TGTGCCAGCACCCCCCGGGACAGGGGGCCCAATGAGCAGTTCTTC,CASTPRDRGPNEQFF
TRBJ2-5,-,TRBV19,once,TGTGCCAGTAGTATTGGGACAAGGTACCAAGAGACCCAGTACTTC,CASSIGTRYQETQYF
TRBJ2-1,TRBD2,TRBV10-1,-,TGCGCCAGCAGTGTAGCGGGAGATCGGAATGAGCAGTTCTTC,CASSVAGDRNEQFF
TRBJ1-2,TRBD1,TRBV25-1,-,TGTGCCAGCAGTACAGGGACAGCTTCCGGCTACACCTTC,CASSTGTASGYTF
TRBJ1-1,TRBD1,TRBV10-2,once,TGCGCCAGCAATGCCGGGACAGGGGGAACTGAAGCTTTCTTT,CASNAGTGGTEAFF
TRBJ2-5,TRBD2,TRBV13,-,TGTGCCAGCAGCCCTCCCGGCGGGGGGTGGACCCAGTACTTC,CASSPPGGGWTQYF
TRBJ2-5,TRBD1,TRBV15,once,TGTGCCACCAGCAGAGGACAGGGGCTGGAGACCCAGTACTTC,CATSRGQGLETQYF
TRBJ2-5,TRBD1,TRBV28,-,TGTGCCAGCAGCCGGGGACAGGGCGAGACCCAGTACTTC,CASSRGQGETQYF
TRBJ2-7,-,TRBV9,-,TGTGCCAGCAGCGCCAGGGACGAGCAGTACTTC,CASSARDEQYF
TRBJ1-1,-,TRBV6-5,-,TGTGCCAGCAGTTTGGACCGGGGCACTGAAGCTTTCTTT,CASSLDRGTEAFF
TRBJ2-7,TRBD1,TRBV28,-,TGTGCCAGCAGTTCCCCGGGACAGGGGTCCGAGCAGTACTTC,CASSSPGQGSEQYF
TRBJ2-7,TRBD2,TRBV28,-,TGTGCCAGCAGACGACTAGCGGGAAACTACGAGCAGTACTTC,CASRRLAGNYEQYF
TRBJ1-5,TRBD1,TRBV27,-,TGTGCCAGCAGTTTAACAGGGGATTATAGCAATCAGCCCCAGCATTTT,CASSLTGDYSNQPQHF
TRBJ2-7,TRBD1,TRBV29-1,-,TGCAGCGTTACGGGACAGGGGTCCTACGAGCAGTACTTC,CSVTGQGSYEQYF
TRBJ2-4,TRBD1,TRBV4-1,-,TGCGCCAGCAGCCAATTCTGGGGACAGGGCCAAAACATTCAGTACTTC,CASSQFWGQGQNIQYF
TRBJ1-6,TRBD1,TRBV18,-,TGTGCCAGCTCACCCACAGGACAGGGAGTTGGCTCACCCCTCCACTTT,CASSPTGQGVGSPLHF
TRBJ1-1,TRBD1,TRBV9,-,TGTGCCAGCAGGGCAGGGGGCTCGGAATACACTGAAGCTTTCTTT,CASRAGGSEYTEAFF
TRBJ1-1,TRBD1,TRBV19,-,TGTGCCAGTAGTCCTGACAGGGACACTGAAGCTTTCTTT,CASSPDRDTEAFF
TRBJ2-1,-,TRBV6-4,-,TGTGCCAGCAGTGAAGAACAGGGATTATACAATGAGCAGTTCTTC,CASSEEQGLYNEQFF
TRBJ2-7,TRBD2,TRBV10-3,-,TGTGCCACAACGCGAACGGCTAGCGGGAACTACGAGCAGTACTTC,CATTRTASGNYEQYF
TRBJ1-2,-,TRBV30,-,TGTGCCTGGAGTGTCGGGGGGCTCGGCTACACCTTC,CAWSVGGLGYTF
TRBJ1-2,TRBD1,TRBV9,-,TGTGCCAGCAGCGTCGGACCTCCGGGACAGCTTAACTATGGCTACACCTTC,CASSVGPPGQLNYGYTF
TRBJ2-3,TRBD1,TRBV5-1,-,TGCGCCAGCAGCCCCGGACAGGGGACAGATACGCAGTATTTT,CASSPGQGTDTQYF
TRBJ2-2,-,TRBV5-1,-,TGCGCCAGCAGAACTGACAGGCCTGGAGCCGGGGAGCTGTTTTTT,CASRTDRPGAGELFF
TRBJ2-6,-,TRBV5-4,-,TGTGCCAGCAGCTTGCGTAGCTCTGGGGCCAACGTCCTGACTTTC,CASSLRSSGANVLTF
TRBJ2-5,-,TRBV5-6,-,TGTGCCAGCAGCTTCCTAGGTCGACAGCAACAAGAGACCCAGTACTTC,CASSFLGRQQQETQYF
TRBJ2-7,-,TRBV30,-,TGTGCCTGGAGTGTAGGGGGGGCTACCACCTACGAGCAGTACTTC,CAWSVGGATTYEQYF
TRBJ1-2,TRBD1,TRBV28,-,TGTGCCAGCAGTTTGGGACAGCTGTATGGCTACACCTTC,CASSLGQLYGYTF
TRBJ1-1,-,TRBV5-1,-,TGCGCCAGCAGCTTCAACGGGAACACTGAAGCTTTCTTT,CASSFNGNTEAFF
TRBJ1-4,-,TRBV18,-,TGTGCCAGCTCACCTTTTGCGCCCTCAACTAATGAAAAACTGTTTTTT,CASSPFAPSTNEKLFF
TRBJ2-7,TRBD1,TRBV7-2,-,TGTGCCAGCAGCTTAGCATTACTGGGACAGGCCCACGAGCAGTACTTC,CASSLALLGQAHEQYF
TRBJ2-5,-,TRBV7-8,-,TGTGCCAGCAGCTTACGGTGGAGGGAATCATCGGAGACCCAGTACTTC,CASSLRWRESSETQYF
TRBJ1-3,-,TRBV10-3,-,TGTGCCATCAGTGAGTCCATAGGGGCTGGAAACACCATATATTTT,CAISESIGAGNTIYF
TRBJ2-5,-,TRBV5-4,-,TGTGCCAGCAGCTTGTGGGGCAGCCAAGAGACCCAGTACTTC,CASSLWGSQETQYF
TRBJ2-2,-,TRBV10-1,-,TGCGCCAGCAGTGAGTCAGGGGGTAACACCGGGGAGCTGTTTTTT,CASSESGGNTGELFF
TRBJ1-2,-,TRBV2,-,TGTGCCAGCAGTCCAGACGGCGGGGGATATGGTGGCTACACCTTC,CASSPDGGGYGGYTF
TRBJ1-1,-,TRBV5-6,-,TGTGCCAGCAGCTTCACCCTGACAGCTTCGAACACTGAAGCTTTCTTT,CASSFTLTASNTEAFF
TRBJ2-1,TRBD2,TRBV27,-,TGTGCCAGCAGTTTGTCTAGCGGGCCGTACAATGAGCAGTTCTTC,CASSLSSGPYNEQFF
TRBJ1-2,TRBD1,TRBV10-3,-,TGTGCCATCAGCACGACAGGGGCCAGGGGTGGCTACACCTTC,CAISTTGARGGYTF
TRBJ2-3,TRBD2,TRBV10-1,-,TGCGCCAGCAGTCTAGCGGGAGGCACAGATACGCAGTATTTT,CASSLAGGTDTQYF
TRBJ2-7,TRBD1,TRBV18,-,TGTGCCAGCTCACGGGGACAGGGTTCCTTCTACGAGCAGTACTTC,CASSRGQGSFYEQYF
TRBJ1-2,TRBD1,TRBV6-1,-,TGTGCCAGCAGTGAGGTGTTCGGGACAGGGGACGCGGTCTACACCTTC,CASSEVFGTGDAVYTF
TRBJ1-2,-,TRBV28,-,TGTGCCAGCAGTTTGGAGGGACCCCCTTATGGCTACACCTTC,CASSLEGPPYGYTF
TRBJ2-5,TRBD1,TRBV10-2,-,TGCGCCAGCAGCCCCGACAGGGACGAGACCCAGTACTTC,CASSPDRDETQYF